This TCR beta chain derives from a study of shared clonotypes between healthy human individuals. V shed 2 bases and J 6 bases; nucleotides not matched to a gene: 4. This CDR3 has 15 residues. The germline V gene has CDR1 LGHNT and CDR2 FRNRAP. Deep-level assay runs were performed. Clones were sequenced by immunoSEQ multiplex PCR, and TCRdb holds only the in-frame ones, with some missing. Altogether 2 million to 3 million clones are present, roughly 92% being singletons, with the ten largest covering roughly 0.13%. The source is a man aged 18 to 29 in good health. J is TRBJ2-1 and V is TRBV12-5, with TRBD2 identical over 10 bases. Sequencing was done on a sample of naive CD4+ T cells sorted from blood. Documented subset: CD45RA+ positively selected. In DNA, the CDR3 is TGTGCTAGTGGTTTGCCCCGACTAGCGGGCAATGAGCAGTTCTTC. Encoded protein: CASGLPRLAGNEQFF.